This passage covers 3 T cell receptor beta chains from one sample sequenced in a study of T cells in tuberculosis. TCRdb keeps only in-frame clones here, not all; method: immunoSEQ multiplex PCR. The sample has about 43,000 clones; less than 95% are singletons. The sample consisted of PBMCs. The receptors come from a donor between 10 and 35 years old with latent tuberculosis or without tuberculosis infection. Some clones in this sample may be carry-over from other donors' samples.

CDR3: CASSLRLATSSYEQYF. In DNA form, the CDR3 reads TGTGCCAGTAGTTTACGACTAGCGACCAGCTCCTACGAGCAGTACTTC. The chain recombines TRBV19 with TRBJ2-7, with 8 positions matching TRBD2. Trimming cost V 5 bases and J 0 bases; bases outside gene matches: 9. The CDR3 length is 16 residues. The germline V gene has CDR1 LNHDA and CDR2 SQIVND (reference sequence).

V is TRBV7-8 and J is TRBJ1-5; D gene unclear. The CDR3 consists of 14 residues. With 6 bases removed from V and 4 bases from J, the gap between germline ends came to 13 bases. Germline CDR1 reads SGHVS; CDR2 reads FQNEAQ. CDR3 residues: CASRAGETNQPQHF. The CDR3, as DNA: TGTGCCAGCAGGGCGGGCGAAACAAATCAGCCCCAGCATTTT. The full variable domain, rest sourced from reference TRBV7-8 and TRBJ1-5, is GAGVSQSPRYKVAKRGQDVALRCDPISGHVSLFWYQQALGQGPEFLTYFQNEAQLDKSGLPSDRFFAERPEGSVSTLKIQRTQQEDSAVYLCASRAGETNQPQHFGDGTRLSIL.

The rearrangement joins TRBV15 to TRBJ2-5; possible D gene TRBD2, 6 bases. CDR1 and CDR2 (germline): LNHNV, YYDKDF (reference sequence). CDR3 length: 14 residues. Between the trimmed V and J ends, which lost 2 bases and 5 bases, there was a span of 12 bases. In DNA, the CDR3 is TGTGCCACCAGCAGAAGACTAGGAGGGGAGACCCAGTACTTC. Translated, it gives CATSRRLGGETQYF.